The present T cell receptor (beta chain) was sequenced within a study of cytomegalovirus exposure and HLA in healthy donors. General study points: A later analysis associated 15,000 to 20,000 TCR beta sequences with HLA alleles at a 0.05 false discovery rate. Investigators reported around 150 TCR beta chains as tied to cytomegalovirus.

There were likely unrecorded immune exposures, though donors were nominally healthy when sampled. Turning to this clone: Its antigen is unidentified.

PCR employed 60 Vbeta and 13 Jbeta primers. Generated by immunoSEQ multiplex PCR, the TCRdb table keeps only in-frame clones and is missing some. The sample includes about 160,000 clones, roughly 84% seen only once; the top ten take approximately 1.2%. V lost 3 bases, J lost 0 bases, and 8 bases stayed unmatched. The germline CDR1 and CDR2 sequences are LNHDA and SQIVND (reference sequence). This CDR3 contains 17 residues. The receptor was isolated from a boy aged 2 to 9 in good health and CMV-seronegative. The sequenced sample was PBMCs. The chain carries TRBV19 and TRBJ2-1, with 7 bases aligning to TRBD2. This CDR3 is CASSIRAAGTSYNEQFF. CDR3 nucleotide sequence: TGTGCCAGTAGTATCCGGGCAGCGGGGACCTCCTACAATGAGCAGTTCTTC.